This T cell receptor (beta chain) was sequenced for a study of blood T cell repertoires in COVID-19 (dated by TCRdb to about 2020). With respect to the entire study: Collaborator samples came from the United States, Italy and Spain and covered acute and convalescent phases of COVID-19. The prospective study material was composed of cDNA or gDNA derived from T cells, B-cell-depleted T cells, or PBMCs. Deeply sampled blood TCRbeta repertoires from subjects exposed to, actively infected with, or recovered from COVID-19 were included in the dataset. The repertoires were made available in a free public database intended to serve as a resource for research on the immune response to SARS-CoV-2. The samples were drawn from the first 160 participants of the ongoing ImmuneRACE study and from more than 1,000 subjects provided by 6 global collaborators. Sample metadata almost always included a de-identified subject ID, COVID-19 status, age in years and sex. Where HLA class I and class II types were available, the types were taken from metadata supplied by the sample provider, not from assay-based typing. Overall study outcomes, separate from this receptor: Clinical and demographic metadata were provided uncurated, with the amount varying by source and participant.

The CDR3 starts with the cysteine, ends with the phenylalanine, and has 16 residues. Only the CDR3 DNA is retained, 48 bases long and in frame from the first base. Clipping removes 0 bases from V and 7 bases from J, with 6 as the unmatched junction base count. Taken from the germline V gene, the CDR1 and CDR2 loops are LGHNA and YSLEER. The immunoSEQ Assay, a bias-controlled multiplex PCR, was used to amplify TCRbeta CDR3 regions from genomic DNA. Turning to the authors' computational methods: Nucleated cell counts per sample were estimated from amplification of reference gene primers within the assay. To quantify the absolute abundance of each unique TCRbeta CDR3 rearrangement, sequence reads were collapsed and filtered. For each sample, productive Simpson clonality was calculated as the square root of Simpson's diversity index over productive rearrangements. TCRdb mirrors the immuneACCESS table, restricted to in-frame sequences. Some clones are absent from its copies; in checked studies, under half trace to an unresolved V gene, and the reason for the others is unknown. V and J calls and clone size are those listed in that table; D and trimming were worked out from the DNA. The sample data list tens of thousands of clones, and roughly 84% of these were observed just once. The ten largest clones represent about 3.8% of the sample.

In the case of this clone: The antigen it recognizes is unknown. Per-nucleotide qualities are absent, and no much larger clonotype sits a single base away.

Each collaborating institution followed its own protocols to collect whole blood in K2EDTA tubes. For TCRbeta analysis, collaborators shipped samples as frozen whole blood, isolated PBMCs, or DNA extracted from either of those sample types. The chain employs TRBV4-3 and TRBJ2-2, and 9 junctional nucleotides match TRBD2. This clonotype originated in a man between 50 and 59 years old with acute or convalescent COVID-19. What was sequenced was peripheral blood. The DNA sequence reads TGCGCCAGCAGCCAAGAGGTAGCGGGGGTGAGCGGGGAGCTGTTTTTT. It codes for CASSQEVAGVSGELFF.